A single sample gave rise to the 5 T cell receptor beta chains below, sequenced in a study of OX40 agonist ivuxolimab in advanced cancers. Repertoires were generated with immunoSEQ multiplex PCR, while TCRdb's copy carries only in-frame clones and drops some. The sample includes about 54,000 clones, 88% of them seen just once. This sample comprised CD4+ or CD8+ T cells sorted from blood, obtained in a trial of the OX40 agonist ivuxolimab. All receptors come from an adult with an advanced solid tumor such as melanoma, head and neck, liver or kidney cancer.

The chain carries TRBV2 and TRBJ2-2, with TRBD1 matching 7 bases. Germline trimming cut 8 bases from V and 3 bases from J; bases unmatched to any gene: 9. CDR3 size: 15 residues. Germline CDR1 reads SNHLY; CDR2 reads FYNNEI. This chain's CDR3 is CASRGEQGYTGELFF. The CDR3 DNA follows: TGTGCCAGCCGGGGAGAACAGGGGTACACCGGGGAGCTGTTTTTT.

This chain uses TRBV6-6 with TRBJ1-2; D unresolved. The CDR3 has 14 amino acids. V was clipped by 3 bases and J by 2 bases, with 10 bases between them. The V gene's germline CDR1 is MNHNY and CDR2 SVGAGI (reference sequence). CDR3 loop: CASSYFTDNYGYTF. CDR3 sequence (DNA): TGTGCCAGCAGTTATTTTACAGACAACTATGGCTACACCTTC.

The rearrangement joins TRBV2 to TRBJ1-1; possibly TRBD1 for D (6 bases). Germline lookup yields CDR1 SNHLY and CDR2 FYNNEI. V lost 7 bases and J lost 4, with 16 bases in between. The CDR3 covers 14 residues. The CDR3 DNA reads as TGTGCCAGCACCGAACGACAGGCACGCACTGAAGCTTTCTTT. This gives the protein CASTERQARTEAFF.

This clone appeared a single time. Additional DNA sequences in this sample encode the identical CDR3. The V gene is TRBV5-1, the J gene TRBJ2-5; D gene uncertain. V was clipped by 2 bases and J by 5 bases, with 4 bases between them. The CDR3 is made up of 11 amino acids. The germline V gene encodes CDR1 SGHRS and CDR2 YFSETQ. The CDR3 nucleotides read TGCGCCAGCAGCTTCCAGGAGACCCAGTACTTC. It encodes CASSFQETQYF.

The V gene is TRBV5-4, the J gene TRBJ1-2, with 8 positions matching TRBD1. Germline CDR1 reads SGHNT; CDR2 reads YYREEE (reference sequence). V was pared by 5 bases and J by 5 bases, with 8 bases of the junction left unmatched. The CDR3 is 14 amino acids. CDR3 loop: CASRSPTGAYGYTF. DNA for the CDR3: TGTGCCAGCAGATCTCCGACAGGGGCTTATGGCTACACCTTC.